Below, 2 T cell receptor beta chains from the same sample are listed, as sequenced in a study of response to subunit inactivated influenza vaccine. TCRdb called the RT-PCR reads again in MiXCR, with one record for every CDR3 protein. The sample lists about 700,000 distinct CDR3 sequences, around 15% occurring once. Specimen: PBMCs from blood, collected around two weeks before vaccination. These receptors were obtained from a middle-aged man who received an inactivated influenza vaccine.

This chain links TRBV3-1 with TRBJ2-7; 10 nucleotides align to TRBD2. This CDR3 has 17 residues. Unmatched junction bases numbered 8, after V lost 0 bases and J lost 3 bases. Germline V gene sequence: CDR1 LGHDT, CDR2 YNNKEL (reference sequence). In DNA, the CDR3 is TGTGCCAGCAGCCAAGATACCTGGACTAGCGGTTTCTACGAGCAGTACTTC. This codes for CASSQDTWTSGFYEQYF.

This chain connects TRBV5-1 to TRBJ2-6; D remains unclear. This CDR3 has 17 residues. Trimming took off 4 bases at V and 1 base at J, with 15 bases between the two ends. Germline V gene sequence: CDR1 SGHRS, CDR2 YFSETQ. The CDR3 reads CASSAMAVDSGANVLTF. As DNA, the CDR3 is TGCGCCAGCAGCGCGATGGCAGTTGATTCTGGGGCCAACGTCCTGACTTTC. The whole variable domain, remainder taken from reference TRBV5-1 and TRBJ2-6, is KAGVTQTPRYLIKTRGQQVTLSCSPISGHRSVSWYQQTPGQGLQFLFEYFSETQRNKGNFPGRFSGRQFSNSRSEMNVSTLELGDSALYLCASSAMAVDSGANVLTFGAGSRLTVL.